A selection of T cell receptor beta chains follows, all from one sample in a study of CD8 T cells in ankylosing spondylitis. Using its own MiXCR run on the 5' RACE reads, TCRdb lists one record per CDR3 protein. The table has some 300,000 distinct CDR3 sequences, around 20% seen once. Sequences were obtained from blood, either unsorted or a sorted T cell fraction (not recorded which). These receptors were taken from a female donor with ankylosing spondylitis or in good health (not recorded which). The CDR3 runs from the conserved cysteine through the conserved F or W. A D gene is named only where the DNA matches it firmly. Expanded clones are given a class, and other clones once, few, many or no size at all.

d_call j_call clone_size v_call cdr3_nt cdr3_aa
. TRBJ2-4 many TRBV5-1 TGCGCCAGCAGCTTGGGCAGAACCGCCAAAAACATTCAGTACTTC CASSLGRTAKNIQYF
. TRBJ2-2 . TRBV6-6 TGTGCCAGCGGATCAGGAGCCAACACCGGGGAGCTGTTTTTT CASGSGANTGELFF
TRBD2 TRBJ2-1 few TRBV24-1 TGTGCCACCAGTGATCCCGGGGCGGGAGCAAGCAATGAGCAGTTCTTC CATSDPGAGASNEQFF
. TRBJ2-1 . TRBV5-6 TGTGCCAGCAGCTTGGATCTTCTAGTGGGGACGGAGGGCGCTGAGCAGTTCTTC CASSLDLLVGTEGAEQFF
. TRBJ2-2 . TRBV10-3 TGTGCCACCGCGGCCGAACCAATCTTCCGGACCGGGGAGCTGTTTTTT CATAAEPIFRTGELFF
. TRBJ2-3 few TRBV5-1 TGCGCCAGCAGCCTGGACGCTAGCGAGACAGATACGCAGTATTTT CASSLDASETDTQYF
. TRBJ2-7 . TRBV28 TGTGCCAGCCTATCCCTTGCGGGAGTGCAGGGGGAGCAGTACTTC CASLSLAGVQGEQYF
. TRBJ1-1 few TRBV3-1 TGTGCCAGCAGCTATTTGGGGAACACTGAAGCTTTCTTT CASSYLGNTEAFF
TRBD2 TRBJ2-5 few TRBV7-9 TGTGCCAGCACGACCGCTACTAGCGGGAGAGAGACCCAGTACTTC CASTTATSGRETQYF
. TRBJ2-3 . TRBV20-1 TGCAGTGCTAGAGAATCCGGGACTCGCACAGATACGCAGTATTTT CSARESGTRTDTQYF
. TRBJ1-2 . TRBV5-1 TGCGCCAGCAGCTCCTCCACGGTAAACTATGGCTACACCTTC CASSSSTVNYGYTF
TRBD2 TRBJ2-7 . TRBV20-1 TGCAGCGGCTCTAGCGGCCGGTCCTACGAGCAGTACTTC CSGSSGRSYEQYF
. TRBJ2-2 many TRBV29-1 TGCAGCGTTTATCGTATGTCTGGGGAGCTGTTTTTT CSVYRMSGELFF
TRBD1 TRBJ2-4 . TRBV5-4 TGTGCCAGCAGCAGCCCCAAGGCAGGGGGCGAAAACATTCAGTACTTC CASSSPKAGGENIQYF
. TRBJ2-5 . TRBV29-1 TGCAGCGTTGACCGAGGCGGCCAAGAGACCCAGTACTTC CSVDRGGQETQYF
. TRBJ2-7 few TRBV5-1 TGCGCCAGCAGCTTGGAAGGGGTGAGGTGGGAGCAGTACTTC CASSLEGVRWEQYF
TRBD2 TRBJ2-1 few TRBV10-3 TGTGCCGCCGAAAGGACTAGCGGGAGGCCTAGGGATGAGCAGTTCTTC CAAERTSGRPRDEQFF
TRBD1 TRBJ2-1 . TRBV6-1 TGTGCCAGCAGTGAAAGGACAGGAAACAATGAGCAGTTCTTC CASSERTGNNEQFF
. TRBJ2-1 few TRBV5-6 TGTGCCAGCAGCTTTTTGGACTTTAAGAATGAGCAGTTCTTC CASSFLDFKNEQFF
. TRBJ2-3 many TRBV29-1 TGCAGCGTTGAAGGGACAGTCGTTGGAGATACGCAGTATTTT CSVEGTVVGDTQYF
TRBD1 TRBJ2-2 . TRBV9 TGTGCCAGCAGCGTTCGACAGGGGGCCGGGGAGCTGTTTTTT CASSVRQGAGELFF
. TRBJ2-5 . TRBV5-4 TGTGCCAGCAGCTCATACGAGACCCAGTACTTC CASSSYETQYF
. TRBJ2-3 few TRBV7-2 TGTGCCAGCAGCTTGGGTCCTCCAGATACGCAGTATTTT CASSLGPPDTQYF
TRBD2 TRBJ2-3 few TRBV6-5 TGTGCCAGCAGTTTAGGGACTAGAACAGATACGCAGTATTTT CASSLGTRTDTQYF
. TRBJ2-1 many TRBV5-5 TGTGCCAGCAGCTTGCGGGTGGCCGGAAATGAGCAGTTCTTC CASSLRVAGNEQFF
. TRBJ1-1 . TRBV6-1 TGTGCCAGCACTAATCAAGGGGGGAGCACTGAAGCTTTCTTT CASTNQGGSTEAFF
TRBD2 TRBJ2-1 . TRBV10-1 TGCGCCAGCAGTTCTAGCGGGAGGGATGAGCAGTTCTTC CASSSSGRDEQFF
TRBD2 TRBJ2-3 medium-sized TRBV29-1 TGCAGCGTTGCAGCTAGCGGGAGCACAGATACGCAGTATTTT CSVAASGSTDTQYF
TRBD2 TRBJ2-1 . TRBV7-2 TGTGCCAGCAGCTTAGGCTCCAGCGGGGCGGGGTATGAGCAGTTCTTC CASSLGSSGAGYEQFF
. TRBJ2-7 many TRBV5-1 TGCGCCAGCAGCTTGCAGGGGACCTCGGGGGAGCAGTACTTC CASSLQGTSGEQYF